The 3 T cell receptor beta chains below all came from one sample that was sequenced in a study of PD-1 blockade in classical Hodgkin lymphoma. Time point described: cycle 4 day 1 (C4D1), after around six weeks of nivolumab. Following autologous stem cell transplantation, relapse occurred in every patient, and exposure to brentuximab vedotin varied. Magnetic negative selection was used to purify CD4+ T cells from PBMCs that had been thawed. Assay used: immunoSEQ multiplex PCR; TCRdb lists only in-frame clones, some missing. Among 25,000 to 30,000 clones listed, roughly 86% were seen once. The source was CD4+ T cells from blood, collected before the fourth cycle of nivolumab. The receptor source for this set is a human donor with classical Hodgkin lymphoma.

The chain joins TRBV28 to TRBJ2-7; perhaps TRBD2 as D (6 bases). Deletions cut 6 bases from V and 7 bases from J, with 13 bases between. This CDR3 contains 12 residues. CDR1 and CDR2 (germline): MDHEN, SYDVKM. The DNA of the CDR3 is TGTGCCAGCAGGTCGGGGGTGGGGGAGCAGTACTTC. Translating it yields CASRSGVGEQYF.

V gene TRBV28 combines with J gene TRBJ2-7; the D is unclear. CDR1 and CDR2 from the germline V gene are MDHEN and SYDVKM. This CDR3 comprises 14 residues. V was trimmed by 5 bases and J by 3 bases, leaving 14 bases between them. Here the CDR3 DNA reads TGTGCCAGCAGTATTCGCCGAACCAACTACGAGCAGTACTTC. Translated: CASSIRRTNYEQYF.

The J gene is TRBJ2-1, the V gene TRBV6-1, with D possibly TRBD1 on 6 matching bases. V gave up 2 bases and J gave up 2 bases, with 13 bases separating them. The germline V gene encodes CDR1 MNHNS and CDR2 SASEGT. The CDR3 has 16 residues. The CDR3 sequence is CASSEIGRTAYNEQFF. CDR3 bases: TGTGCCAGCAGTGAAATAGGCAGGACAGCCTACAATGAGCAGTTCTTC.